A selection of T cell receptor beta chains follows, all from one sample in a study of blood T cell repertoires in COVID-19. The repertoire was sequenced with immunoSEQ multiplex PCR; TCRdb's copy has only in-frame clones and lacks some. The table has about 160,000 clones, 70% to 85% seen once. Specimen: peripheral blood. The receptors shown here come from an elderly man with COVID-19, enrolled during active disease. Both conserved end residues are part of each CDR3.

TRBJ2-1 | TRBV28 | CASSLPPLAGQHNEQFF
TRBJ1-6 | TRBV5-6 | CASSPGQGNNSPLHF
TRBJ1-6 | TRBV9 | CASSGGTGESPLHF
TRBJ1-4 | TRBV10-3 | CAISGHATNEKLFF
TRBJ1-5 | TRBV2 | CASSPRTGGNQPQHF
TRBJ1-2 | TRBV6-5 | CAITGSNYGYTF
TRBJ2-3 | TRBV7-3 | CASSPGLAGGLDTQYF
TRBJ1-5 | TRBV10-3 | CAISESQGSGPQHF
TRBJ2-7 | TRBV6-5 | CASSPGGTDPYEQYF
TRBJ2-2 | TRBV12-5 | CASQRGSNTGELFF
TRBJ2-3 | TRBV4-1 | CASSQSSRLAGELYSTDTQYF
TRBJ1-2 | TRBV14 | CASSQRNYGYTF
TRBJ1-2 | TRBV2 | CASSVRTGNYGYTF
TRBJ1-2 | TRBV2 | CASSVGARRGYTF
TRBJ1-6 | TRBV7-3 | CASSSYNSPLHF
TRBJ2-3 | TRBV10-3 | CAIQLTLTSGGSTDTQYF
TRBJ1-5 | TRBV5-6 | CASSLWGRGLGQPQHF
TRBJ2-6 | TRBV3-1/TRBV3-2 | CASSRWDSSGANVLTF
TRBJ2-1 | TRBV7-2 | CASSLAGTVSEQFF
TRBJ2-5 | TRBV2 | CASSEARGVGETQYF
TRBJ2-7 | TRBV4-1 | CASSQDRGPSSYEQYF
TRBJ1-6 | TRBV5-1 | CASSLAGAGMGSPLHF